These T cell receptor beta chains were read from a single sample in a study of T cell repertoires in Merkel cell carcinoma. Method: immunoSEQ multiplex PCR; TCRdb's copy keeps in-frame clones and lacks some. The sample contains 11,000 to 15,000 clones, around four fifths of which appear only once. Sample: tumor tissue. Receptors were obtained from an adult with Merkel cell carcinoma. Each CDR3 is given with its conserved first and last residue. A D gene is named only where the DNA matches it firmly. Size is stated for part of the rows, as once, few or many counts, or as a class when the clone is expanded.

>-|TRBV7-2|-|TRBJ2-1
CASSSGYNEQFF
TGTGCCAGCAGCTCGGGTTACAATGAGCAGTTCTTC
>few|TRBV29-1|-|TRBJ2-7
CSVVRSYEQYF
TGCAGCGTTGTCAGGTCCTACGAGCAGTACTTC
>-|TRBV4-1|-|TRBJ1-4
CASSQETAGYEKLFF
TGCGCCAGCAGCCAAGAAACGGCGGGCTATGAAAAACTGTTTTTT
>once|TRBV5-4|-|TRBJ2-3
CASSLAGTDTQYF
TGTGCCAGCAGCTTGGCTGGCACAGATACGCAGTATTTT
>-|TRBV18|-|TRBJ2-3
CASSPRATDTQYF
TGTGCCAGCTCACCCCGGGCCACAGATACGCAGTATTTT
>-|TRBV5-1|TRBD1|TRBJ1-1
CASSPTGVNTEAFF
TGCGCCAGCAGCCCGACAGGGGTTAACACTGAAGCTTTCTTT
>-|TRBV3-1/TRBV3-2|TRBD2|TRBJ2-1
CASSHFSGGLYNEQFF
TGTGCCAGCAGCCATTTTAGCGGGGGCCTTTACAATGAGCAGTTCTTC
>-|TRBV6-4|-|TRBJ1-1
CASSVGPKNTEAFF
TGTGCCAGCAGTGTGGGACCGAAGAACACTGAAGCTTTCTTT
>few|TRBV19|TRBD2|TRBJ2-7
CASSTLAGTYEQYF
TGTGCCAGTAGTACGTTAGCGGGAACCTACGAGCAGTACTTC
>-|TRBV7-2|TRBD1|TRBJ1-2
CASSSPGQGVYGYTF
TGTGCCAGCAGCTCGCCAGGCCAGGGGGTTTATGGCTACACCTTC
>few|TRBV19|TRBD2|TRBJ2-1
CASSTGTSGGFNEQFF
TGTGCCAGTAGTACCGGGACTAGCGGGGGGTTCAATGAGCAGTTCTTC
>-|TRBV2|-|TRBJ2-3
CASNPPLITDTQYF
TGTGCCAGCAATCCACCCCTGATAACAGATACGCAGTATTTT
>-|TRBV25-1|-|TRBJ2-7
CASWGGAGGYEQYF
TGTGCCAGCTGGGGGGGGGCAGGGGGCTACGAGCAGTACTTC
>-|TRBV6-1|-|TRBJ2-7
CASSDEGAISSYEQYF
TGTGCCAGCAGTGACGAAGGGGCCATCAGCTCCTACGAGCAGTACTTC
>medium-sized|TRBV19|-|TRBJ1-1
CASKTGNTEAFF
TGTGCCAGCAAAACAGGGAACACTGAAGCTTTCTTT
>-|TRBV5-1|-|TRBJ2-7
CASSLEGYEQYF
TGCGCCAGCAGCTTGGAGGGGTACGAGCAGTACTTC
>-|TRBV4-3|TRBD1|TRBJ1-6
CASSQKGAAYNSPLHF
TGCGCCAGCAGCCAAAAGGGGGCCGCGTATAATTCACCCCTCCACTTT
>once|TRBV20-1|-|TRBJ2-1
CSARQYNEQFF
TGCAGTGCTAGACAATACAATGAGCAGTTCTTC
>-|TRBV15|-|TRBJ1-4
CATSREPRNEKLFF
TGTGCCACCAGCAGAGAACCGAGGAATGAAAAACTGTTTTTT
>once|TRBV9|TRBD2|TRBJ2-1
CASSVTGGSSYNEQFF
TGTGCCAGCAGCGTAACGGGGGGGAGTTCCTACAATGAGCAGTTCTTC
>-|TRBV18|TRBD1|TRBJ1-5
CASARQGGSQPQHF
TGTGCCAGCGCAAGACAGGGTGGGAGTCAGCCCCAGCATTTT
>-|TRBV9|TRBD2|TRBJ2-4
CASSEPPAGGKNIQYF
TGTGCCAGCAGCGAGCCCCCCGCGGGGGGGAAAAACATTCAGTACTTC
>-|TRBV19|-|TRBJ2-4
CASSMGLLAKNIQYF
TGTGCCAGTAGTATGGGCTTACTAGCCAAAAACATTCAGTACTTC
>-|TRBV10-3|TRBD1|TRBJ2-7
CAISDPGQGRDEQYF
TGTGCCATCAGTGATCCGGGACAGGGTCGGGACGAGCAGTACTTC
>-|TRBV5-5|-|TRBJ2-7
CASSLGFSYEQYF
TGTGCCAGCAGCTTGGGGTTTTCCTACGAGCAGTACTTC
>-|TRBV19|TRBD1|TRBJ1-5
CASSRDRGISQPQHF
TGTGCCAGTAGTAGGGACAGGGGAATAAGTCAGCCCCAGCATTTT
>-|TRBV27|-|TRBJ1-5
CASSYRFSNQPQHF
TGTGCCAGCAGTTACAGGTTCTCCAATCAGCCCCAGCATTTT
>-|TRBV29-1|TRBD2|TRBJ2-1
CSVAGTSGHNEQFF
TGCAGCGTTGCTGGGACTAGCGGCCACAATGAGCAGTTCTTC
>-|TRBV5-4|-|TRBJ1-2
CASRRPDWAQGGYTF
TGTGCCAGCAGACGACCAGACTGGGCTCAAGGTGGCTACACCTTC
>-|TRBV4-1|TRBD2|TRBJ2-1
CASSQDLAAYNEQFF
TGCGCCAGCAGCCAAGACCTAGCGGCGTACAATGAGCAGTTCTTC
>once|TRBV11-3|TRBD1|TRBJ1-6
CASSWGQNSPLHF
TGTGCCAGCAGCTGGGGACAGAATTCACCCCTCCACTTT
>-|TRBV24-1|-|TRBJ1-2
CATSDPASRDGYTF
TGTGCCACCAGTGACCCGGCCAGCCGGGACGGCTACACCTTC
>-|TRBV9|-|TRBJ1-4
CARRNREILEKLFF
TGTGCCAGAAGAAACAGGGAAATTTTGGAAAAACTGTTTTTT
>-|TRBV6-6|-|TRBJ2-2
CASSVLDFAGELFF
TGTGCCAGCAGTGTCCTAGATTTCGCCGGGGAGCTGTTTTTT
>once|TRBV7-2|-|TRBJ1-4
CASSLANTGLKLFF
TGTGCCAGCAGCTTAGCAAACACAGGGCTAAAACTGTTTTTT
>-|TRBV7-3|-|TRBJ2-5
CASSLGVGGETQYF
TGTGCCAGCAGCTTAGGGGTGGGCGGGGAGACCCAGTACTTC
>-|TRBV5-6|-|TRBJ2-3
CASSLPGNTDTQYF
TGTGCCAGCAGCTTGCCCGGGAACACAGATACGCAGTATTTT
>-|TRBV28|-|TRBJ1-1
CASGAPEFGNTEAFF
TGTGCCAGCGGGGCCCCCGAGTTTGGTAACACTGAAGCTTTCTTT
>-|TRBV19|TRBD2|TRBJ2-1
CASSIGTSGRNEQFF
TGTGCCAGTAGTATTGGGACTAGCGGGAGGAATGAGCAGTTCTTC
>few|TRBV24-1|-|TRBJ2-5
CATSDFGTTQETQYF
TGTGCCACCAGTGATTTTGGGACAACCCAAGAGACCCAGTACTTC